A selection of T cell receptor beta chains follows, all from one sample in a study of blood T cell repertoires in COVID-19. TCRdb keeps only in-frame clones here, not all; method: immunoSEQ multiplex PCR. Of about 360,000 clones detected, less than 90% appear once; the ten largest clones hold roughly 7.2%. The specimen sequenced was peripheral blood. These TCRs come from an older woman with COVID-19, enrolled during active disease. Each CDR3 is given with its conserved first and last residue. The D gene is left open where the match is weak. Size tells how often a clone was seen (once, few, many) or the class of an expanded clone, and some rows leave it out.

v_gene,d_gene,j_gene,abundance,CDR3nt,CDR3aa
TRBV7-2,-,TRBJ1-3,-,TGTGCCAGCAGCCCACAGGGAACCTCTGGAAACACCATATATTTT,CASSPQGTSGNTIYF
TRBV5-6,TRBD1,TRBJ1-5,-,TGTGCCAGCAGCTTTGGGACAGACCATCAGCCCCAGCATTTT,CASSFGTDHQPQHF
TRBV4-1,-,TRBJ1-6,-,TGCGCCAGCAGCCAAGATTGGGGACACGTTGTATCAAAGGATTCACCCCTCCACTTT,CASSQDWGHVVSKDSPLHF
TRBV10-3,TRBD1,TRBJ1-5,once,TGTGCCATCAGCGGGACAGGGGGCAATCAGCCCCAGCATTTT,CAISGTGGNQPQHF
TRBV5-4,-,TRBJ2-5,-,TGTGCCAGCAGCGGCGTCAGGGAGACCCAGTACTTC,CASSGVRETQYF
TRBV20-1,TRBD2,TRBJ2-7,-,TGCAGTGCTAGTGAGGGCGGGGGGTTCTCCTACGAGCAGTACTTC,CSASEGGGFSYEQYF
TRBV9,-,TRBJ1-2,-,TGTGCCAGCAGCGTAGGGCTTAACTATGGCTACACCTTC,CASSVGLNYGYTF
TRBV4-1,-,TRBJ1-1,few,TGCGCCAGCAGCCAAGGGCAGAACACTGAAGCTTTCTTT,CASSQGQNTEAFF
TRBV15,TRBD1,TRBJ1-2,-,TGTGCCACCAGCAGAGATCTGTGGGACAGACGGGGCTACACCTTC,CATSRDLWDRRGYTF
TRBV7-9,TRBD2,TRBJ2-7,-,TGTGCCAGCAGCTTAGGACTAGCGGGGGACGAGCAGTACTTC,CASSLGLAGDEQYF
TRBV6-5,TRBD2,TRBJ2-3,-,TGTGCCAGCAGGGTAGCGGGGGCAGATACGCAGTATTTT,CASRVAGADTQYF
TRBV10-2,-,TRBJ1-1,-,TGCGCCAGCAGTGTACAGGAGAACACTGAAGCTTTCTTT,CASSVQENTEAFF
TRBV29-1,TRBD1,TRBJ1-1,-,TGCAGCGTAGACCGGGACAGGGGGCAAACTGAAGCTTTCTTT,CSVDRDRGQTEAFF
TRBV11-3,TRBD2,TRBJ2-3,-,TGTGCCAGCAGCCCCCGACTAGCGGGGGCGCTCTATTTT,CASSPRLAGALYF
TRBV5-6,-,TRBJ1-5,-,TGTGCCAGCAGCGCAACAGGGTTAGGCAATCAGCCCCAGCATTTT,CASSATGLGNQPQHF
TRBV12-5,-,TRBJ1-6,-,TGTGCTAGTGGTTTGGTACATTGGGGCGTGAATTCACCCCTCCACTTT,CASGLVHWGVNSPLHF
TRBV20-1,-,TRBJ1-1,-,TGCAGTGCCGACACTTCGCGAGCAGCTTTCTTT,CSADTSRAAFF
TRBV19,TRBD1,TRBJ1-1,-,TGTGCCAGTAGCCCGACAGGGAGAGGCACTGAAGCTTTCTTT,CASSPTGRGTEAFF
TRBV6-5,-,TRBJ2-7,-,TGTGCCAGCAGTTACGGAACAGACTACGAGCAGTACTTC,CASSYGTDYEQYF
TRBV5-1,TRBD1,TRBJ1-4,once,TGCGCCAGCAGCTTGGAAGGGGGCGAAAAACTGTTTTTT,CASSLEGGEKLFF
TRBV7-9,TRBD2,TRBJ2-3,-,TGTGCCAGCAGCTCCATTGGGGGGGGCACAGATACGCAGTATTTT,CASSSIGGGTDTQYF
TRBV6-5,-,TRBJ2-4,-,TGTGCCAGCGGTACAGGGATGGCCAAAAACATTCAGTACTTC,CASGTGMAKNIQYF
TRBV19,TRBD1,TRBJ1-5,-,TGTGCCAGTAGAGCGGACAGGGCCTCTAATCAGCCCCAGCATTTT,CASRADRASNQPQHF
TRBV5-4,-,TRBJ1-2,once,TGTGCCAGCAGCTTGGCATCACAGGGCGGTGGCTACACCTTC,CASSLASQGGGYTF
TRBV11-2,TRBD1,TRBJ1-1,-,TGTGCCAGCAGCTTATTTCAGGGGGCGAGCACTGAAGCTTTCTTT,CASSLFQGASTEAFF
TRBV5-5,-,TRBJ2-3,-,TGTGCCAGCAGCTTTATACTAGATACGCAGTATTTT,CASSFILDTQYF
TRBV29-1,TRBD1,TRBJ1-4,-,TGCAGCGTTGTGACAGGGGGTTGGGAAAAACTGTTTTTT,CSVVTGGWEKLFF
TRBV15,TRBD2,TRBJ2-1,few,TGTGCCACCAGCAGATCACTAGCGGGGGGGTACAATGAGCAGTTCTTC,CATSRSLAGGYNEQFF
TRBV7-2,-,TRBJ1-5,few,TGTGCCAGCAGCCTCAGGGCGGTAAGCAATCAGCCCCAGCATTTT,CASSLRAVSNQPQHF
TRBV4-1,-,TRBJ1-2,-,TGCGCCAGCAGCCAGGCTCCTTCAGCGAACTATGGCTACACCTTC,CASSQAPSANYGYTF
TRBV6-4,-,TRBJ1-6,-,TGTGCCAGCAGGAGGGACTCCTACTCCTATAATTCACCCCTCCACTTT,CASRRDSYSYNSPLHF
TRBV7-8,-,TRBJ1-2,once,TGTGCCAGCAGCGAGATGGCACAGTCTATTTCCTATGGCTACACCTTC,CASSEMAQSISYGYTF
TRBV30,-,TRBJ2-7,-,TGTGCCTGGAGTGTACAACGGCAGGGGAAGTCCGAGCAGTACTTC,CAWSVQRQGKSEQYF
TRBV7-6,TRBD1,TRBJ2-7,-,TGTGCCAGCAGCTTCGGGACAGGGAGCTCCTACGAGCAGTACTTC,CASSFGTGSSYEQYF
TRBV3-1/TRBV3-2,TRBD2,TRBJ2-3,-,TGTGCCAGCAGCCCCCTGGAACTAGCGGGGGCTCCAGATACGCAGTATTTT,CASSPLELAGAPDTQYF
TRBV4-3,-,TRBJ2-3,-,TGCGCCAGCAGCCAAGCCCCAGGGATCACAGATACGCAGTATTTT,CASSQAPGITDTQYF
TRBV30,-,TRBJ2-7,once,TGTGCCTCGCAAAGGGGGTACGAGCAGTACTTC,CASQRGYEQYF
TRBV18,TRBD1,TRBJ2-2,-,TGTGCCAGCTCTGCCGGGACAGGGAACACCGGGGAGCTGTTTTTT,CASSAGTGNTGELFF
TRBV6-5,TRBD1,TRBJ2-7,-,TGTGCCAGCAGTTACCTCGGGACAGGGGGGGTTTACGAGCAGTACTTC,CASSYLGTGGVYEQYF
TRBV21-1,-,TRBJ1-2,-,TGTGCCAGCAGCTCCTCGGGGAGGCCCCATGGCTACACCTTC,CASSSSGRPHGYTF